Below are 21 T cell receptor beta chains sequenced from a single sample in a study of vaccination and CD4 T cells after COVID-19. Their antigens remain unidentified. An Oncomine TCR Beta short-read assay was used to sequence the DNA from cultured CD4+ T cells. TCRdb fed the PCR reads into MiXCR, producing one record per CDR3 protein. Found here are 10,000 to 13,000 distinct CDR3 sequences, around 50% of them singletons; the top ten hold roughly 9.6%. The treatment: roughly 10-day PBMC culture with coronavirus spike peptide pools or control peptides (ViraFEST assay). The specimen was CD4+ T cells from blood, cultured in vitro. The origin of the receptors is a human donor who had recovered from COVID-19.

This clonotype was picked up a small number of times. CDR3 region: CSARDSAGSYGYTF. In nucleotides, the CDR3 is TGCAGTGCTAGAGATTCAGCGGGAAGCTATGGCTACACCTTC. The chain couples TRBV20-1 to TRBJ1-2; D is uncertain. Per germline, CDR1 DFQATT and CDR2 SNEGSKA (reference sequence). V lost 0 bases and J lost 4, with 12 bases in between. The CDR3 sequence is 14 residues long.

CDR3 in amino acids: CASSLADTGGSPLHF. The CDR3 nucleotides are TGTGCCAGCAGCTTGGCCGATACAGGGGGTTCACCCCTCCACTTT. The gene calls are TRBV5-8 and TRBJ1-6, with 8 bases aligning to TRBD1. Per the germline V gene, CDR1 is SGHTS and CDR2 is YDEGEE. This CDR3 spans 15 amino acids. Trimming removed 0 bases from V and 9 bases from J; junction bases left unmatched: 5.

The CDR3 DNA reads as TGTGCCAGCAGCTTACGACTAGCGGTGGGCACAGATACGCAGTATTTT. This gives the protein CASSLRLAVGTDTQYF. The chain combines TRBV5-4 with TRBJ2-3; TRBD2 matches 9 bases. Unmatched junction bases numbered 5, after V lost 2 bases and J lost 1 base. Per the germline V gene, CDR1 is SGHNT and CDR2 is YYREEE (reference sequence). The CDR3 spans 16 residues. The variable domain in full, completed from reference TRBV5-4 and TRBJ2-3, reads ETGVTQSPTHLIKTRGQQVTLRCSSQSGHNTVSWYQQALGQGPQFIFQYYREEENGRGNFPPRFSGLQFPNYSSELNVNALELDDSALYLCASSLRLAVGTDTQYFGPGTRLTVL.

The chain carries TRBV20-1 and TRBJ2-1; weak D call: TRBD2 (6 bases). The V end was cut by 6 bases, the J end by 0 bases, with 18 bases between. This CDR3 spans 16 amino acids. Germline V gives CDR1 DFQATT, CDR2 SNEGSKA (reference sequence). The CDR3 protein is CSAHHGTPSSYNEQFF. The CDR3 DNA follows: TGCAGTGCCCACCACGGGACTCCGAGCTCCTACAATGAGCAGTTCTTC.

This chain joins TRBV20-1 and TRBJ1-6; no clear D gene. V was trimmed by 2 bases and J by 10 bases, leaving 15 bases between them. From germline, CDR1 is DFQATT and CDR2 SNEGSKA (reference sequence). The CDR3 has 14 residues. The CDR3 is CSARSPREGSPLHF. CDR3 DNA: TGCAGTGCTAGAAGTCCAAGGGAGGGATCACCCCTCCACTTT.

There are a few counts of this clonotype. The chain recombines TRBV27 with TRBJ1-2; the match to TRBD1 covers 8 bases. The length of the CDR3 is 14 residues. The V gene end was trimmed by 2 bases and the J gene end by 2 bases; junction bases not matched to a gene: 1. Germline CDR1 and CDR2: MNHEY and SMNVEV (reference sequence). The CDR3 here is CASSLHRGNYGYTF. DNA of the CDR3: TGTGCCAGCAGTTTACACAGGGGGAACTATGGCTACACCTTC.

This chain uses TRBV20-1 with TRBJ1-2; D call uncertain. The germline V gene has CDR1 DFQATT and CDR2 SNEGSKA (reference sequence). The CDR3 contains 11 residues. Trimming removed 0 bases at V and 5 bases at J, with 4 bases between. The CDR3: CSARESYGYTF. CDR3 nucleotide sequence: TGCAGTGCTAGAGAATCATATGGCTACACCTTC.

The genes are TRBV30 and TRBJ1-1; possible D gene TRBD1, 5 bases. The germline V gene has CDR1 GTSNPN and CDR2 SVGIG (reference sequence). The CDR3 is 13 residues long. V lost 7 bases and J lost 1, with 13 bases in between. The CDR3 protein is CASSNTGNTEAFF. In nucleotides, the CDR3 is TGTGCCTCATCAAACACAGGGAACACTGAAGCTTTCTTT.

The chain carries TRBV20-1 and TRBJ2-3, with TRBD2 matching 12 bases. The CDR3 extends over 15 amino acids. The J segment lost 4 bases and the V segment lost 7 bases, leaving 9 bases of the junction unmatched. Per germline, CDR1 DFQATT and CDR2 SNEGSKA (reference sequence). CDR3 coding DNA: TGCAGTGGTCGGACTAGCGGGATCGCAGCAGATACGCAGTATTTT. Translated, it gives CSGRTSGIAADTQYF.

The genes are TRBV11-2 and TRBJ2-2, with 8 nucleotides matching TRBD2. CDR1 is SGHAT, CDR2 FQNNGV, per germline. The CDR3 is 16 amino acids. V was pared by 0 bases and J by 2 bases, with 2 bases of the junction left unmatched. The chain's CDR3 is CASSLELAANTGELFF. The DNA for the CDR3 is TGTGCCAGCAGCTTAGAACTAGCGGCTAACACCGGGGAGCTGTTTTTT. The variable domain in full, completed from reference TRBV11-2 and TRBJ2-2, reads EAGVAQSPRYKIIEKRQSVAFWCNPISGHATLYWYQQILGQGPKLLIQFQNNGVVDDSQLPKDRFSAERLKGVDSTLKIQPAKLEDSAVYLCASSLELAANTGELFFGEGSRLTVL.

The chain couples TRBV30 to TRBJ2-5; no clear D. Looked up from germline, CDR1 is GTSNPN and CDR2 is SVGIG (reference sequence). The length of the CDR3 is 13 residues. V dropped 0 bases and J dropped 3 bases, with 8 bases sitting between them. CDR3 bases: TGTGCCTGGAGTGTAGAGCCGAAAGAGACCCAGTACTTC. Protein product: CAWSVEPKETQYF. Variable domain in full (rest from reference TRBV30 and TRBJ2-5): SQTIHQWPATLVQPVGSPLSLECTVEGTSNPNLYWYRQAAGRGLQLLFYSVGIGQISSEVPQNLSASRPQDRQFILSSKKLLLSDSGFYLCAWSVEPKETQYFGPGTRLLVL.

The chain uses TRBV30 and TRBJ2-2; no clear D gene. V shed 3 bases and J shed 5 bases, with 13 bases lying between them. CDR3 length: 14 amino acids. The germline V gene encodes CDR1 GTSNPN and CDR2 SVGIG (reference sequence). The CDR3, as DNA: TGTGCCTGGAGGACCCGGAGAGATACCGGGGAGCTGTTTTTT. Its translation is CAWRTRRDTGELFF.

This chain joins TRBV14 and TRBJ1-1, with D perhaps matching TRBD1 (5 bases). V was trimmed by 0 bases and J by 6 bases, leaving 14 bases between them. Germline-derived CDR1 and CDR2 are SGHDN and FVKESK. The CDR3 has 15 amino acids. DNA for the CDR3: TGTGCCAGCAGCCAAGATGGTCGGGGGGACGCTGAAGCTTTCTTT. Its translation: CASSQDGRGDAEAFF.

The rearrangement links TRBV25-1 to TRBJ2-3; weak D call: TRBD2 (6 bases). The germline V and J ends were trimmed by 6 bases and 3 bases, with 10 bases remaining between them. This CDR3 comprises 13 residues. Per the germline V gene, CDR1 is MGHDK and CDR2 is SYGVNS. The CDR3 DNA reads as TGTGCCAGCAGGGACTATCAGACAGATACGCAGTATTTT. It codes for CASRDYQTDTQYF. Full variable domain (missing parts from reference TRBV25-1 and TRBJ2-3): EADIYQTPRYLVIGTGKKITLECSQTMGHDKMYWYQQDPGMELHLIHYSYGVNSTEKGDLSSESTVSRIRTEHFPLTLESARPSHTSQYLCASRDYQTDTQYFGPGTRLTVL.

This clonotype was detected only once. This sequence joins TRBV7-9 and TRBJ2-1, with D perhaps matching TRBD2 (6 bases). Germline V gives CDR1 SEHNR, CDR2 FQNEAQ (reference sequence). CDR3 length: 14 residues. Trimming pared 5 bases from V and 2 bases from J, leaving 10 bases between. CDR3 sequence reads: CASSRGTAYNEQFF. For the CDR3, the DNA is TGTGCCAGCAGCCGCGGGACCGCCTACAATGAGCAGTTCTTC.

This chain uses TRBV6-1 with TRBJ1-1, with 7 bases matching TRBD1. Per the germline V gene, CDR1 is MNHNS and CDR2 is SASEGT. This CDR3 region has 14 residues. J was trimmed by 5 bases and V by 6 bases; bases with no gene match: 9. This CDR3 reads CASSPGQLSTEAFF. CDR3 nucleotides: TGTGCCAGCAGCCCGGGACAGCTGTCAACTGAAGCTTTCTTT.

This sequence joins TRBV2 and TRBJ2-5; 7 positions agree with TRBD2. V lost 10 bases and J lost 5; bases outside the gene matches: 10. This CDR3 is built from 13 residues. Germline CDR1 and CDR2: SNHLY and FYNNEI. The CDR3 region has the DNA TGTGCCACCGGAGGGAGGGATGACGAGACCCAGTACTTC. Translating gives CATGGRDDETQYF.

This clonotype has only a few counts. The chain couples TRBV2 to TRBJ1-1; 8 nucleotides align to TRBD1. The V and J ends lost 4 bases and 2 bases, in that order; junction bases with no gene match: 3. The CDR3 has 14 amino acids. CDR1 and CDR2 (germline): SNHLY, FYNNEI. The CDR3 DNA is TGTGCCAGCAGTGTTGACAGGGGTAACACTGAAGCTTTCTTT. Its protein product is CASSVDRGNTEAFF.

As DNA, the CDR3 is TGTGCCAGCAGACTCCCGGGGGGCGCGAAAGGCTACACCTTC. This translates into CASRLPGGAKGYTF. The J gene is TRBJ1-2, the V gene TRBV28; a weak D match, TRBD1 (6 bases). The germline V gene encodes CDR1 MDHEN and CDR2 SYDVKM. V gave up 6 bases and J gave up 8 bases, with 19 bases separating them. The CDR3 sequence is 14 residues long.

This clonotype was picked up a small number of times. The junction shows a germline mismatch at one end, possibly a read error. The CDR3 DNA sequence: TGCAGTGCTCGAGAGGACAGTGGGTCTTTCTTT. Translating it yields CSAREDSGSFF. V and J are TRBV20-1 and TRBJ1-1, with a tentative D call TRBD1 (6 bases). The germline V gene has CDR1 DFQATT and CDR2 SNEGSKA (reference sequence). The CDR3 runs to 11 residues.

The chain uses TRBV7-9 and TRBJ2-3; a possible D gene is TRBD2 (5 bases). This CDR3 has 11 residues. With 4 bases removed from V and 9 bases from J, the gap between germline ends came to 8 bases. Germline CDR1 SEHNR, CDR2 FQNEAQ (reference sequence). The CDR3 DNA reads as TGTGCCAGCAGCTCTGAGGGAACGCAGTATTTT. It codes for CASSSEGTQYF.